Each of the 25 T cell receptor beta chains below was sequenced from the same sample in a study of cytomegalovirus exposure and HLA in healthy donors. Both 60 Vbeta primers and 13 Jbeta primers went into the PCR. Libraries were prepared by immunoSEQ multiplex PCR; TCRdb keeps only in-frame clonotypes and omits some of them. The sample includes some 200,000 clones, just over 75% of them seen just once. Sequencing was done on a sample of PBMCs. These receptors were taken from a man between 18 and 29 years old in good health and CMV-seronegative.

V usage is TRBV21-1 and J usage is TRBJ2-3; TRBD2 was called by the table and not checked on the DNA. TRBV21-1 is a pseudogene. This CDR3 spans 16 amino acids. DNA for the CDR3: TGTGCCAGCAGCAAAGGATTTAGCGGGTCGGTAGATACGCAGTATTTT. Translation gives CASSKGFSGSVDTQYF.

The chain has TRBV6-6 and TRBJ1-6, with D maybe TRBD1 (5 bases). CDR1 MNHNY and CDR2 SVGAGI come from the germline V gene (reference sequence). The CDR3 loop spans 15 amino acids. V was trimmed by 6 bases and J by 8 bases, leaving 17 bases between them. CDR3 nucleotides: TGTGCCAGCAGCCTAGATGGGGCTGGGGATTCACCCCTCCACTTT. This encodes CASSLDGAGDSPLHF.

This chain joins TRBV6-5 and TRBJ2-7, with TRBD1 matching 9 bases. V lost 0 bases and J lost 5; bases outside the gene matches: 2. This CDR3 region has 14 residues. The germline V gene has CDR1 MNHEY and CDR2 SVGAGI. CDR3 sequence (DNA): TGTGCCAGCAGTTACTCAGACAGGGGGAACGAGCAGTACTTC. Translation gives CASSYSDRGNEQYF.

The V gene is TRBV7-9, the J gene TRBJ2-6; tentative D call: TRBD2 (6 bases). The ends were cut back, 8 bases at V and 3 bases at J, with 11 bases in the middle. Germline-derived CDR1 and CDR2 are SEHNR and FQNEAQ (reference sequence). The CDR3 contains 14 residues. The CDR3 coding sequence is TGTGCCAGCGGGAGGATTGGTGGGGCCAACGTCCTGACTTTC. Translating gives CASGRIGGANVLTF.

The chain couples TRBV4-1 to TRBJ2-1; D call uncertain. The CDR3 has 13 residues. The V gene's germline CDR1 is MGHRA and CDR2 YSYEKL. V was cut by 1 base and J by 4 bases, with 5 bases left in between. In DNA, the CDR3 is TGCGCCAGCAGCCAAGCAGTGTACAATGAGCAGTTCTTC. Translating it yields CASSQAVYNEQFF.

This chain connects TRBV11-3 to TRBJ2-1, with 8 bases matching TRBD2. Germline CDR1 reads SGHNT; CDR2 reads YENEEA. J was trimmed by 6 bases and V by 3 bases; bases with no gene match: 7. The CDR3 runs to 15 residues. CDR3 amino acids: CASSFSGTPSNEQFF. The CDR3 DNA reads TGTGCCAGCAGCTTTAGCGGGACCCCAAGCAATGAGCAGTTCTTC.

The chain couples TRBV19 to TRBJ1-1, with no clear D. Trimming removed 5 bases from V and 4 bases from J, with 11 bases in between. Per germline, CDR1 LNHDA and CDR2 SQIVND (reference sequence). CDR3 length: 13 residues. CDR3 sequence (DNA): TGTGCCAGTAGTGGGAGTCACGGCACTGAAGCTTTCTTT. Protein: CASSGSHGTEAFF. Full variable domain (remainder filled in from reference TRBV19 and TRBJ1-1): DGGITQSPKYLFRKEGQNVTLSCEQNLNHDAMYWYRQDPGQGLRLIYYSQIVNDFQKGDIAEGYSVSREKKESFPLTVTSAQKNPTAFYLCASSGSHGTEAFFGQGTRLTVV.

In DNA form, the CDR3 reads TGCGCCAGCAGCCCAGGGGCGGACAATCAGCCCCAGCATTTT. This codes for CASSPGADNQPQHF. The chain recombines TRBV5-1 with TRBJ1-5; a weak D match, TRBD1 (6 bases). Trimming shortened V by 4 bases and J by 3 bases, and 11 bases separated the two germline ends. The CDR3 contains 14 residues. CDR1 SGHRS and CDR2 YFSETQ come from the germline V gene.

V gene TRBV6-6 combines with J gene TRBJ2-7, with D hard to call. CDR3 size: 15 residues. V was clipped by 4 bases and J by 5 bases, with 18 bases between them. CDR1 is MNHNY and CDR2 is SVGAGI in the germline V gene (reference sequence). The CDR3 loop is CASSLLAAESHEQYF. CDR3 nucleotide sequence: TGTGCCAGCAGTTTATTGGCGGCTGAGTCCCACGAGCAGTACTTC.

The V call is TRBV7-9, the J call TRBJ1-2, with a possible D match to TRBD1 (5 bases). CDR3 length equals 11 residues. Germline V CDR1 and CDR2: SEHNR, FQNEAQ (reference sequence). V lost 5 bases and J 8 bases, leaving 9 bases between the germline ends. The CDR3 DNA sequence: TGTGCCAGCAGCAAACAGGAGGGCTACACCTTC. Its protein product is CASSKQEGYTF.

The chain is built from TRBV11-2 and TRBJ2-5; 8 nucleotides agree with TRBD2. The J call may be in error: the DNA end matches TRBJ2-7 better. This CDR3 contains 15 residues. Germline loops: CDR1 SGHAT, CDR2 FQNNGV. The CDR3 coding sequence is TGTGCCAGCAGCTCCCTCCCGGGAGGGCCCCACGAGCAGTACTTC. The encoded protein is CASSSLPGGPHEQYF.

This CDR3 reads CASSITPGTGELFF. The CDR3 nucleotides read TGTGCCAGCAGCATAACTCCGGGCACCGGGGAGCTGTTTTTT. The chain is built from TRBV9 and TRBJ2-2; D unresolved. Germline-derived CDR1 and CDR2 are SGDLS and YYNGEE. The V and J ends lost 4 bases and 4 bases respectively, with 11 bases between them. This CDR3 is built from 14 residues.

This clone occurred a few times. The chain is built from TRBV5-6 and TRBJ1-5; D uncertain. The V end was cut by 1 base, the J end by 4 bases, with 15 bases between. CDR1 is SGHDT, CDR2 YYEEEE, per germline. This CDR3 region has 16 residues. CDR3 nucleotides: TGTGCCAGCAGCTTGTTTACGGGTAGAGGAAATCAGCCCCAGCATTTT. This encodes CASSLFTGRGNQPQHF.

CDR3: CASSERGTSGDEQYF. CDR3 nucleotides: TGTGCCAGCAGCGAGAGGGGGACTAGCGGAGACGAGCAGTACTTC. The genes are TRBV9 and TRBJ2-7; the match to TRBD2 covers 11 bases. The CDR3 runs 15 residues. V shed 3 bases and J 5 bases; nucleotides not matched to a gene: 7. The V gene's germline CDR1 is SGDLS and CDR2 YYNGEE.

This clone has a single count. V and J are TRBV25-1 and TRBJ2-3, with 7 bases that match TRBD2. Per the germline V gene, CDR1 is MGHDK and CDR2 is SYGVNS. The trim removed 2 bases at V and 6 bases at J, leaving 8 bases unmatched. CDR3 length equals 15 residues. CDR3 in amino acids: CASSEGLAARDTQYF. The CDR3 coding sequence is TGTGCCAGCAGTGAAGGGCTAGCGGCCCGGGATACGCAGTATTTT.

V gene TRBV18 combines with J gene TRBJ2-5; D possibly corresponds to TRBD2 (6 bases). This CDR3 comprises 16 residues. Between the trimmed V and J ends, which lost 3 bases and 5 bases, there was a span of 19 bases. The V gene's germline CDR1 is KGHSH and CDR2 LQKENI. The CDR3: CASSPGGALSGETQYF. The CDR3 nucleotides read TGTGCCAGCTCACCGGGCGGGGCCCTAAGTGGGGAGACCCAGTACTTC. The full variable domain, with the rest looked up from reference TRBV18 and TRBJ2-5, is NAGVMQNPRHLVRRRGQEARLRCSPMKGHSHVYWYRQLPEEGLKFMVYLQKENIIDESGMPKERFSAEFPKEGPSILRIQQVVRGDSAAYFCASSPGGALSGETQYFGPGTRLLVL.

On this clone itself: At one boundary the junction diverges from the germline segment, which might be a read error. This chain links TRBV5-1 with TRBJ2-3; TRBD1 is a possible D gene (8 bases). The germline gives CDR1 SGHRS, CDR2 YFSETQ. The CDR3 extends over 16 amino acids. This CDR3 reads CASSLGGQGATDTQYF. The CDR3 DNA sequence: TGCGCCAGCAGTTTGGGGGGGCAGGGGGCCACAGATACGCAGTATTTT.

The chain employs TRBV7-9 and TRBJ2-7; D remains ambiguous. This CDR3 is 12 amino acids long. Trimming pared 2 bases from V and 4 bases from J, leaving 6 bases between. Germline CDR1 reads SEHNR; CDR2 reads FQNEAQ (reference sequence). The CDR3 DNA reads as TGTGCCAGCAGCTTAAACGGGTACGAGCAGTACTTC. It encodes CASSLNGYEQYF. Full variable domain (remainder filled in from reference TRBV7-9 and TRBJ2-7): DTGVSQNPRHKITKRGQNVTFRCDPISEHNRLYWYRQTLGQGPEFLTYFQNEAQLEKSRLLSDRFSAERPKGSFSTLEIQRTEQGDSAMYLCASSLNGYEQYFGPGTRLTVT.

CDR3 sequence reads: CASSLRGQETQYF. The CDR3 coding sequence is TGTGCCAGCAGCTTGCGGGGGCAAGAGACCCAGTACTTC. The rearrangement joins TRBV5-4 to TRBJ2-5; a possible D gene is TRBD2 (6 bases). This CDR3 has 13 amino acids. The germline V gene has CDR1 SGHNT and CDR2 YYREEE (reference sequence). V was trimmed by 1 base and J by 2 bases, leaving 6 bases between them.

V is TRBV10-1 and J is TRBJ2-1; TRBD2 matches 8 bases. This CDR3 is built from 15 residues. Germline CDR1 and CDR2: WNHNN and SYGVQD (reference sequence). The junction had 4 bases not matched to a gene; V was cut back by 3 bases and J by 3 bases. The CDR3 coding sequence is TGCGCCAGCAGTGAAGGGAGCGGGGGCTACAATGAGCAGTTCTTC. This gives the protein CASSEGSGGYNEQFF.

The rearrangement uses TRBV25-1 and TRBJ2-4, with TRBD2 matching 7 bases. The germline V gene has CDR1 MGHDK and CDR2 SYGVNS. The CDR3 is 16 amino acids. V lost 4 bases, J lost 0 bases, and 6 bases stayed unmatched. The CDR3 bases are TGTGCCAGCAGTGGGGGAGGGCAGCCAGCCAAAAACATTCAGTACTTC. Amino acid sequence: CASSGGGQPAKNIQYF. The variable domain in full, with the rest retrieved from reference TRBV25-1 and TRBJ2-4, is EADIYQTPRYLVIGTGKKITLECSQTMGHDKMYWYQQDPGMELHLIHYSYGVNSTEKGDLSSESTVSRIRTEHFPLTLESARPSHTSQYLCASSGGGQPAKNIQYFGAGTRLSVL.

The rearrangement joins TRBV10-1 to TRBJ1-1; 11 bases agree with TRBD1. The CDR3 loop spans 15 amino acids. Germline values: CDR1 WNHNN, CDR2 SYGVQD (reference sequence). V was clipped by 2 bases and J by 10 bases; unmatched bases: 9. The CDR3 coding sequence is TGCGCCAGCAGTGAGGTTGGACAGGGGGCGCGAGGAGCTTTCTTT. Amino acids: CASSEVGQGARGAFF.

This clone was seen a handful of times. The DNA for the CDR3 is TGTGCCAGCAGCTTAAGCTTTAGCGGGAATGAGCAGTTCTTC. Protein product: CASSLSFSGNEQFF. V gene TRBV7-9 combines with J gene TRBJ2-1, with 7 bases aligning to TRBD2. The CDR3 runs to 14 residues. Germline assignment: CDR1 SEHNR and CDR2 FQNEAQ (reference sequence). Unmatched junction bases numbered 5, after V lost 2 bases and J lost 7 bases.

V usage is TRBV4-1 and J usage is TRBJ1-1; 8 bases fit TRBD1. The CDR3 is 15 residues long. From germline, CDR1 is MGHRA and CDR2 YSYEKL. J was trimmed by 0 bases and V by 4 bases; bases with no gene match: 4. The CDR3 region is CASSLDRGMNTEAFF. As DNA, the CDR3 is TGCGCCAGCAGCCTTGACAGGGGCATGAACACTGAAGCTTTCTTT.

The chain is built from TRBV4-1 and TRBJ2-5; the D gene is possibly TRBD2 (7 bases). Trimming took off 4 bases at V and 4 bases at J, with 16 bases between the two ends. Germline V gene lookup returns CDR1 MGHRA and CDR2 YSYEKL. This CDR3 has 15 residues. DNA for the CDR3: TGCGCCAGCAGCCGCGACCTTAGGGGGGGAGAGACCCAGTACTTC. Protein: CASSRDLRGGETQYF.